This T cell receptor beta chain was sequenced during a study of glioma-infiltrating T cells after dendritic cell vaccination. About the research overall: The vaccine used monocyte-derived dendritic cells pulsed overnight with autologous tumor lysate. Dendritic cell vaccine was injected intradermally three times, biweekly. Study-level results: Patients with more pretreatment TILs had longer time to progression and survival.

The repertoire was sequenced with immunoSEQ multiplex PCR; TCRdb's copy has only in-frame clones and lacks some. Here the sample spans some 30,000 clones, more than 85% being singletons. Comments on this clone: Its antigen is undetermined.

No glioblastoma patient carried an isocitrate dehydrogenase mutation. Germline trimming cut 5 bases from V and 5 bases from J; bases unmatched to any gene: 1. The CDR3 is made up of 13 amino acids. In germline, CDR1 is SGHAT, CDR2 FQNNGV. The TCR sequence derives from a human donor with glioblastoma. This specimen was blood, taken before dendritic cell vaccination. This sequence joins TRBV11-2 and TRBJ2-3; 10 bases agree with TRBD1. CDR3 DNA: TGTGCCAGCAGCCGGGACAGGGGAGATACGCAGTATTTT. This translates into CASSRDRGDTQYF.